Given below is one T cell receptor (beta chain) in context. The antigen is undetermined. The data were taken from a study of cytomegalovirus exposure and HLA in healthy donors. Notes on the study in general: It was shown in a later analysis that HLA-associated TCR beta chains were more clonally expanded than other, equally common chains.

Both 60 Vbeta primers and 13 Jbeta primers went into the PCR. Generated by immunoSEQ multiplex PCR, the TCRdb table keeps only in-frame clones and is missing some. The sample records 200,000 to 250,000 clones, around 80% being singletons. Trimming at V came to 2 bases and at J to 5 bases, leaving 1 base not matched to a gene. Germline CDR1 LNHDA, CDR2 SQIVND (reference sequence). This CDR3 spans 14 amino acids. The source material was PBMCs. The origin of this receptor is a woman between 55 and 75 years old in good health and CMV-seropositive. V usage is TRBV19 and J usage is TRBJ2-3; 10 positions match TRBD2. The CDR3 loop is CASSITSGIDTQYF. The CDR3 region has the DNA TGTGCCAGTAGTATAACTAGCGGGATAGATACGCAGTATTTT. The full variable domain, its missing parts supplied by reference TRBV19 and TRBJ2-3, is DGGITQSPKYLFRKEGQNVTLSCEQNLNHDAMYWYRQDPGQGLRLIYYSQIVNDFQKGDIAEGYSVSREKKESFPLTVTSAQKNPTAFYLCASSITSGIDTQYFGPGTRLTVL.